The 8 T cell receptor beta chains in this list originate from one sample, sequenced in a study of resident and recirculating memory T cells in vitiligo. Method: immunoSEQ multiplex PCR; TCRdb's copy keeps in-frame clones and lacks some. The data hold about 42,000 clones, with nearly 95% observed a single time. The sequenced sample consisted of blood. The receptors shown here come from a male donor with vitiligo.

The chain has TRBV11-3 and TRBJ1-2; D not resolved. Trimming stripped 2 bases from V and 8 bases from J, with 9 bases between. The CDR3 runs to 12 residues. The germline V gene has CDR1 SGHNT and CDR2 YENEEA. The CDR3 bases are TGTGCCAGCAGCTTAAGTGGGCGAGGCTACACCTTC. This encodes CASSLSGRGYTF.

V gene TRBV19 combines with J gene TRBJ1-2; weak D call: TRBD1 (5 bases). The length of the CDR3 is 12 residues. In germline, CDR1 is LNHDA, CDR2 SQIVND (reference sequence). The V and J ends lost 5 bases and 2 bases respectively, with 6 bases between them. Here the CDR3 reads CASSPGNYGYTF. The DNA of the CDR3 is TGTGCCAGTAGTCCAGGGAACTATGGCTACACCTTC.

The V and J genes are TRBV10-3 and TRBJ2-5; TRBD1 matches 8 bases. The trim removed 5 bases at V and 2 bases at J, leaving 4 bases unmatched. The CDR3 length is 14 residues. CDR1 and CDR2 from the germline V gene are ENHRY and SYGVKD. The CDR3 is CAISNRGFQETQYF. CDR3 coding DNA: TGTGCCATCAGTAACAGGGGGTTTCAAGAGACCCAGTACTTC.

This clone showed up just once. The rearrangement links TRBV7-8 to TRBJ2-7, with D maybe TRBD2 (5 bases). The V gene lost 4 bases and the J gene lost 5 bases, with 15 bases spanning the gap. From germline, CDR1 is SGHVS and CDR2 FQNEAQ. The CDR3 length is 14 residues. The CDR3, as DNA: TGTGCCAGCAGCTCGACCTCGGGGTACCACGAGCAGTACTTC. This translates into CASSSTSGYHEQYF.

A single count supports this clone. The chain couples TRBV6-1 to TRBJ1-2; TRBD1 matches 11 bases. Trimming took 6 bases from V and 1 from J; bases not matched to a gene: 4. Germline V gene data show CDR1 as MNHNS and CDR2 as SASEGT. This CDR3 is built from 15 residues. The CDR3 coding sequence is TGTGCCAGCAGAGGACAGGGGGCCGGTAACTATGGCTACACCTTC. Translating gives CASRGQGAGNYGYTF.

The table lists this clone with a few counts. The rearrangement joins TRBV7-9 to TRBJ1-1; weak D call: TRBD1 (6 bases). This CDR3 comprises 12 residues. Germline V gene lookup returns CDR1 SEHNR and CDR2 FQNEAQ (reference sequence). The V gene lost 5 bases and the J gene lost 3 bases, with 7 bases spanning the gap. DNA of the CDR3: TGTGCCAGCAGCCCAGGGGACACTGAAGCTTTCTTT. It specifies CASSPGDTEAFF.

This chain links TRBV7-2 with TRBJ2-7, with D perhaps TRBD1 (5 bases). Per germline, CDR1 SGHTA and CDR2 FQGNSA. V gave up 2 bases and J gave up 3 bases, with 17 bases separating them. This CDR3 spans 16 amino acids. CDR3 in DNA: TGTGCCAGCAGCTTATTGGCGCAGGGTTTACGCTACGAGCAGTACTTC. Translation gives CASSLLAQGLRYEQYF.

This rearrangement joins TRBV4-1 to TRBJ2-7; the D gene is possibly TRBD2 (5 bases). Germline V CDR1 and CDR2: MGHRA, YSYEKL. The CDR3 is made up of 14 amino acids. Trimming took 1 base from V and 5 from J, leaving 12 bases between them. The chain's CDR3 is CASSQVRGSDEQYF. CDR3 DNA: TGCGCCAGCAGCCAAGTCCGAGGGAGCGACGAGCAGTACTTC.